One sample yielded the 8 T cell receptor beta chains listed below, sequenced in a study of blood T cell repertoires in COVID-19. Assay: immunoSEQ multiplex PCR; the TCRdb copy retains only in-frame clones and omits some. The top ten hold 10% to 15% of the sample, which has some 200,000 clones, about 85% seen once. Sequencing input: peripheral blood. The receptors were sampled from a woman under 30 who had recovered from COVID-19.

In DNA form, the CDR3 reads TGTGCCAGCAGTCCTACAGGGGGCATCACTGAAAAACTGTTTTTT. It codes for CASSPTGGITEKLFF. V and J are TRBV25-1 and TRBJ1-4; TRBD1 aligns across 9 bases. J gave up 7 bases and V 5 bases, and 8 bases lay outside the gene matches. The CDR3 extends over 15 amino acids. Germline assignment: CDR1 MGHDK and CDR2 SYGVNS.

This clone was found a few times. V is TRBV30 and J is TRBJ1-5; 7 bases agree with TRBD1. J was trimmed by 9 bases and V by 5 bases; bases with no gene match: 13. Per germline, CDR1 GTSNPN and CDR2 SVGIG (reference sequence). The CDR3 sequence is 14 residues long. CDR3 protein: CAWAPDRAQPPQHF. CDR3 in DNA: TGTGCCTGGGCACCCGACAGGGCACAACCGCCCCAGCATTTT.

J is TRBJ2-3 and V is TRBV7-8; D remains ambiguous. Germline V CDR1 and CDR2: SGHVS, FQNEAQ. This CDR3 comprises 14 residues. V lost 0 bases and J 2 bases, leaving 6 bases between the germline ends. The CDR3 nucleotides are TGTGCCAGCAGCTTAGCTTGGGCCACAGATACGCAGTATTTT. It codes for CASSLAWATDTQYF. Using reference TRBV7-8 and TRBJ2-3 for the parts outside the CDR3, the full variable domain is GAGVSQSPRYKVAKRGQDVALRCDPISGHVSLFWYQQALGQGPEFLTYFQNEAQLDKSGLPSDRFFAERPEGSVSTLKIQRTQQEDSAVYLCASSLAWATDTQYFGPGTRLTVL.

This chain uses TRBV7-2 with TRBJ2-1; 10 positions match TRBD2. Unmatched junction bases numbered 6, after V lost 5 bases and J lost 2 bases. The CDR3 is made up of 16 amino acids. CDR1 SGHTA and CDR2 FQGNSA come from the germline V gene. The CDR3 coding sequence is TGTGCCAGCAGCCCAGGACTAGCGGCAACCTACAATGAGCAGTTCTTC. This translates into CASSPGLAATYNEQFF.

The chain uses TRBV27 and TRBJ1-5; no definite D call. CDR1 is MNHEY, CDR2 SMNVEV, per germline (reference sequence). This CDR3 spans 14 amino acids. V lost 6 bases to trimming and J lost 0 bases, with 9 bases between them. CDR3 sequence (DNA): TGTGCCAGCAGACGTCTATTTAGCAATCAGCCCCAGCATTTT. The encoded protein is CASRRLFSNQPQHF.

V is TRBV6-4 and J is TRBJ1-2; D is ambiguous. V dropped 8 bases and J dropped 4 bases, with 11 bases sitting between them. Germline CDR1 and CDR2: MRHNA and SNTAGT. The CDR3 is 12 residues long. In DNA form, the CDR3 reads TGTGCCAGCCATGATTCGGTCTATGGCTACACCTTC. This sequence encodes CASHDSVYGYTF.

V is TRBV10-1 and J is TRBJ2-5; tentatively, D is TRBD2 (6 bases). Germline V lookup: CDR1 WNHNN, CDR2 SYGVQD (reference sequence). The CDR3 extends over 16 amino acids. V was shortened by 8 bases and J by 0 bases, with 19 bases between the two germline ends. CDR3 sequence: CASWPPVAVNQETQYF. DNA for the CDR3: TGCGCCAGCTGGCCCCCGGTAGCGGTGAACCAAGAGACCCAGTACTTC.

CDR3 in DNA: TGTGCCTGGGTCCGACAGGGGGTAGGTTCACCCCTCCACTTT. Amino acid sequence: CAWVRQGVGSPLHF. The chain is built from TRBV30 and TRBJ1-6; 9 bases map to TRBD1. The CDR3 length is 14 residues. CDR1 is GTSNPN, CDR2 SVGIG, per germline (reference sequence). The trim removed 5 bases at V and 9 bases at J, leaving 8 bases unmatched.